These 28 T cell receptor beta chains were sequenced from one sample in a study of beta chain features in type 1 diabetes. Study-level findings and limits: Shorter TCRB CDR3s, moderately but significantly so, marked every one of the four CD4+ subsets in Type 1 diabetes patients.

The antigens of these receptors remain unknown. Every isolated RNA sample was fully reverse transcribed, so sequencing captured expressed TCRB transcripts. Profiled with immunoSEQ multiplex PCR; TCRdb holds only in-frame clones, not every one. The repertoire holds roughly 150,000 clones, with roughly 10% as singletons. The material sequenced was central memory CD4+ T cells from blood. These receptors were collected from a woman aged 25 to 39 with type 1 diabetes.

The rearrangement joins TRBV11-2 to TRBJ2-1; D may be TRBD2 (6 bases). The germline V and J ends were trimmed by 1 base and 8 bases, with 12 bases remaining between them. Looked up from germline, CDR1 is SGHAT and CDR2 is FQNNGV. CDR3 length: 14 residues. In DNA form, the CDR3 reads TGTGCCAGCAGCTTAGTTCGCGGGAAGCATGAGCAGTTCTTC. Residues: CASSLVRGKHEQFF.

This clone appeared a few times. This rearrangement joins TRBV7-6 to TRBJ1-4, with 9 bases aligning to TRBD1. Germline V lookup: CDR1 SGHVS, CDR2 FNYEAQ. The CDR3 runs to 14 residues. Trimming cost V 5 bases and J 8 bases; bases outside gene matches: 6. The CDR3 coding sequence is TGTGCCAGCAGCCAAAGGACAGGGGAAGAAAAACTGTTTTTT. Translation gives CASSQRTGEEKLFF.

This clone has just a few counts. The J gene is TRBJ2-7, the V gene TRBV28; 15 positions match TRBD2. The CDR3 is 20 amino acids. J was trimmed by 4 bases and V by 3 bases; bases with no gene match: 16. Germline CDR1 MDHEN, CDR2 SYDVKM. The CDR3 reads CASSFLPGLAGGKTRYEQYF. CDR3 bases: TGTGCCAGCAGTTTCCTGCCGGGACTAGCGGGAGGAAAAACTAGGTACGAGCAGTACTTC.

The chain uses TRBV2 and TRBJ1-1; 7 nucleotides align to TRBD1. The CDR3 contains 14 residues. V lost 1 base, J lost 4 bases, and 3 bases stayed unmatched. Germline CDR1 reads SNHLY; CDR2 reads FYNNEI. The chain's CDR3 is CASSEVSGGTEAFF. The DNA of the CDR3 is TGTGCCAGCAGTGAAGTGTCAGGGGGCACTGAAGCTTTCTTT.

The V call is TRBV18, the J call TRBJ1-2, with a possible D match to TRBD1 (5 bases). Trimming left V 6 bases short and J 2 bases short, with 19 bases between. CDR3 length equals 16 residues. The germline V gene encodes CDR1 KGHSH and CDR2 LQKENI. The CDR3 protein is CASSQTELLINYGYTF. CDR3 sequence (DNA): TGTGCCAGCTCGCAGACAGAACTCCTTATCAACTATGGCTACACCTTC.

There are a few counts of this clone. The chain joins TRBV7-8 to TRBJ2-4, with TRBD2 matching 10 bases. Germline-derived CDR1 and CDR2 are SGHVS and FQNEAQ. The CDR3 has 21 residues. Trimming cost V 3 bases and J 0 bases; bases outside gene matches: 17. For the CDR3, the DNA is TGTGCCAGCAGCTTCGGACGAACTAGCGGGAAGTCGGGCATAGCCAAAAACATTCAGTACTTC. Translation: CASSFGRTSGKSGIAKNIQYF. The variable domain in full, with the rest retrieved from reference TRBV7-8 and TRBJ2-4, is GAGVSQSPRYKVAKRGQDVALRCDPISGHVSLFWYQQALGQGPEFLTYFQNEAQLDKSGLPSDRFFAERPEGSVSTLKIQRTQQEDSAVYLCASSFGRTSGKSGIAKNIQYFGAGTRLSVL.

This clone has more than one count but fewer than ten. The DNA is omitted, as the CDR3 cannot be located on it reliably, and the CDR3 follows TCRdb's listing. The chain joins TRBV7-9 to TRBJ1-2; the table gives TRBD1 as D, unverified against the DNA. The CDR3 length is 16 residues, termini included. Germline CDR1 SEHNR, CDR2 FQNEAQ (reference sequence). The CDR3 protein is CASSQDSLDNYYGYTF.

The chain is built from TRBV7-3 and TRBJ1-2; D might be TRBD1 (5 bases). The CDR3 is 13 residues long. Between the trimmed V and J ends, which lost 0 bases and 8 bases, there was a span of 10 bases. Germline values: CDR1 SGHTA, CDR2 FQGTGA. This CDR3 reads CASSLTRGGGYTF. CDR3 in DNA: TGTGCCAGCAGCTTAACACGCGGGGGAGGCTACACCTTC. Full variable domain (missing parts from reference TRBV7-3 and TRBJ1-2): GAGVSQTPSNKVTEKGKYVELRCDPISGHTALYWYRQSLGQGPEFLIYFQGTGAADDSGLPNDRFFAVRPEGSVSTLKIQRTERGDSAVYLCASSLTRGGGYTFGSGTRLTVV.

The rearrangement joins TRBV4-1 to TRBJ2-5; D is possibly TRBD2 (6 bases). The length of the CDR3 is 14 residues. Trimming removed 3 bases from V and 3 bases from J, with 11 bases in between. Germline V gene sequence: CDR1 MGHRA, CDR2 YSYEKL. The CDR3 sequence is CASSQRLVEETQYF. Here the CDR3 DNA reads TGCGCCAGCAGCCAGAGACTAGTAGAAGAGACCCAGTACTTC.

This clone was seen a handful of times. The chain links TRBV18 to TRBJ1-1; D is ambiguous. Per germline, CDR1 KGHSH and CDR2 LQKENI. This CDR3 contains 12 residues. Trimming took off 6 bases at V and 5 bases at J, with 10 bases between the two ends. CDR3 bases: TGTGCCAGCTCGGCCGGGGATACTGAAGCTTTCTTT. It translates to CASSAGDTEAFF.

In this sample, this clone turned up a few times. The rearrangement uses TRBV5-1 and TRBJ2-3; TRBD1 is a possible D gene (5 bases). Germline assignment: CDR1 SGHRS and CDR2 YFSETQ. Trimming removed 1 base from V and 1 base from J, with 13 bases in between. The CDR3 runs to 16 residues. In DNA, the CDR3 is TGCGCCAGCAGCTTGTTAGGACACCCACGCACAGATACGCAGTATTTT. Translating it yields CASSLLGHPRTDTQYF.

This clone was found a few times. The CDR3 loop is CASSFGRSGGLFF. CDR3 DNA: TGTGCCAGCAGTTTTGGGAGATCCGGGGGACTGTTTTTT. This chain uses TRBV27 with TRBJ1-4; maybe TRBD1 (5 bases). V was shortened by 3 bases and J by 13 bases, with 15 bases between the two germline ends. Per germline, CDR1 MNHEY and CDR2 SMNVEV (reference sequence). The CDR3 is 13 amino acids.

This clone has a handful of counts. The chain uses TRBV18 and TRBJ1-2; D remains unclear. Germline CDR1 reads KGHSH; CDR2 reads LQKENI. The CDR3 sequence is 13 residues long. The germline V and J ends were trimmed by 3 bases and 2 bases, with 7 bases remaining between them. This chain's CDR3 is CASSPGGNYGYTF. CDR3 DNA: TGTGCCAGCTCACCGGGAGGGAACTATGGCTACACCTTC.

This clone was observed a handful of times. The chain links TRBV27 to TRBJ2-4; the D gene is possibly TRBD1 (6 bases). The V end lost 2 bases, the J end lost 7 bases, and 12 bases lay between the germline ends. Germline assignment: CDR1 MNHEY and CDR2 SMNVEV (reference sequence). There are 14 residues in the CDR3. In DNA form, the CDR3 reads TGTGCCAGCAGTTTAGTCCCGACAGGTAACATTCAGTACTTC. This sequence encodes CASSLVPTGNIQYF.

This clone was detected only a few times. This rearrangement joins TRBV4-1 to TRBJ2-1, with 8 bases fitting TRBD2. The CDR3 contains 16 residues. With 0 bases clipped from V and 9 bases from J, the junction kept 10 bases outside the gene matches. Germline V gene sequence: CDR1 MGHRA, CDR2 YSYEKL. CDR3 sequence: CASSQDPAGGRTEQFF. The CDR3 DNA is TGCGCCAGCAGCCAAGATCCGGCGGGAGGAAGGACTGAGCAGTTCTTC.

This clone was detected a few times. The V and J genes are TRBV9 and TRBJ2-1, with 7 bases identical to TRBD2. V gave up 4 bases and J gave up 6 bases; unmatched junction bases: 7. Germline V lookup: CDR1 SGDLS, CDR2 YYNGEE. CDR3 length equals 14 residues. The CDR3 sequence: CASSSHGLVNEQFF. CDR3 coding DNA: TGTGCCAGCAGCTCTCATGGACTAGTCAATGAGCAGTTCTTC.

The gene calls are TRBV5-1 and TRBJ2-2; possible D gene TRBD2, 5 bases. The CDR3 length is 16 residues. The V end lost 4 bases, the J end lost 0 bases, and 13 bases lay between the germline ends. Germline V gene lookup returns CDR1 SGHRS and CDR2 YFSETQ. The CDR3, as DNA: TGCGCCAGCAGCGAGGGCTATCAAACGAACACCGGGGAGCTGTTTTTT. This translates into CASSEGYQTNTGELFF. The full variable domain, with the rest looked up from reference TRBV5-1 and TRBJ2-2, is KAGVTQTPRYLIKTRGQQVTLSCSPISGHRSVSWYQQTPGQGLQFLFEYFSETQRNKGNFPGRFSGRQFSNSRSEMNVSTLELGDSALYLCASSEGYQTNTGELFFGEGSRLTVL.

This clone was seen a few times. Other DNA sequences in the same sample also yield this CDR3. The chain employs TRBV4-2 and TRBJ1-1, with a possible D match to TRBD1 (5 bases). V shed 1 base and J shed 4 bases, with 10 bases lying between them. The CDR3 is made up of 14 amino acids. In germline, CDR1 is LGHNA, CDR2 YNFKEQ. CDR3 protein: CASSQAGPGTEAFF. The CDR3 region has the DNA TGTGCCAGCAGCCAAGCAGGGCCGGGCACTGAAGCTTTCTTT.

This clone has just a few counts. The chain couples TRBV9 to TRBJ2-1; 12 bases line up with TRBD2. The ends lost 0 bases at V and 9 bases at J; junction bases unmatched: 10. Germline CDR1 is SGDLS and CDR2 is YYNGEE. The CDR3 length is 17 residues. The CDR3 sequence is CASSVATSTSGSTEQFF. Here the CDR3 DNA reads TGTGCCAGCAGCGTAGCTACCTCGACTAGCGGGAGTACTGAGCAGTTCTTC.

The V and J genes are TRBV5-1 and TRBJ2-3; D might be TRBD1 (6 bases). The CDR3 sequence is 13 residues long. Trimming shortened V by 5 bases and J by 4 bases, and 11 bases separated the two germline ends. Germline assignment: CDR1 SGHRS and CDR2 YFSETQ. The CDR3 is CASSSEGADTQYF. CDR3 bases: TGCGCCAGCAGTTCCGAGGGGGCAGATACGCAGTATTTT.

The rearrangement joins TRBV6-6 to TRBJ1-2, with D possibly matching TRBD1 (6 bases). V was trimmed by 6 bases and J by 4 bases, leaving 9 bases between them. This CDR3 has 12 amino acids. The germline CDR1 and CDR2 sequences are MNHNY and SVGAGI (reference sequence). CDR3: CASRDRAYGYTF. Written as DNA, the CDR3 is TGTGCCAGCAGGGACAGAGCCTATGGCTACACCTTC.

V gene TRBV5-6 combines with J gene TRBJ2-7; no reliable D call. The CDR3 length is 13 residues. V lost 4 bases and J lost 0, with 8 bases in between. The germline V gene has CDR1 SGHDT and CDR2 YYEEEE. CDR3 amino acids: CASSTRYSYEQYF. DNA of the CDR3: TGTGCCAGCAGCACCAGGTACTCCTACGAGCAGTACTTC.

There are a few counts of this clone. The chain couples TRBV5-4 to TRBJ2-5; 13 bases are shared with TRBD2. This CDR3 is built from 16 residues. J lost 4 bases, V lost 4 bases, and 7 bases had no gene match. The germline CDR1 and CDR2 sequences are SGHNT and YYREEE (reference sequence). As DNA, the CDR3 is TGTGCCAGCAGCAAAGGACTAGCGGGAGTGCGAGAGACCCAGTACTTC. This translates into CASSKGLAGVRETQYF.

This clone was seen a handful of times. This chain joins TRBV5-1 and TRBJ2-3, with TRBD1 matching 8 bases. Germline V gives CDR1 SGHRS, CDR2 YFSETQ. The CDR3 extends over 18 amino acids. Losses at the gene ends were 5 bases for V and 5 bases for J; bases not matched to a gene: 19. The CDR3 DNA follows: TGCGCCAGCAGTCGAGAGGGAGTAACACCGGGACAGGTAGATACGCAGTATTTT. Translating it yields CASSREGVTPGQVDTQYF. The variable domain in full, completed from reference TRBV5-1 and TRBJ2-3, reads KAGVTQTPRYLIKTRGQQVTLSCSPISGHRSVSWYQQTPGQGLQFLFEYFSETQRNKGNFPGRFSGRQFSNSRSEMNVSTLELGDSALYLCASSREGVTPGQVDTQYFGPGTRLTVL.

The chain employs TRBV5-4 and TRBJ2-5; 13 bases are shared with TRBD2. This CDR3 is 14 amino acids long. The trim removed 4 bases at V and 8 bases at J, leaving 5 bases unmatched. Germline V gene lookup returns CDR1 SGHNT and CDR2 YYREEE (reference sequence). The CDR3 nucleotides are TGTGCCAGCAGCCCCGGACTAGCGGGAGATACCCAGTACTTC. Translated, it gives CASSPGLAGDTQYF.

The genes are TRBV2 and TRBJ1-5; no firm D call. From germline, CDR1 is SNHLY and CDR2 FYNNEI. This CDR3 has 13 residues. The DNA for the CDR3 is TGTACCTCGGTCCCCTGGAGCAATCAGCCCCAGCATTTT. Translating gives CTSVPWSNQPQHF.

V and J are TRBV18 and TRBJ2-7; TRBD1 agrees at 8 bases. The CDR3 contains 15 residues. Trimming at V came to 4 bases and at J to 6 bases, leaving 11 bases not matched to a gene. Germline values: CDR1 KGHSH, CDR2 LQKENI. CDR3 bases: TGTGCCAGCTCACGATCCGGGACAGGCATAAGCGAGCAGTACTTC. The encoded protein is CASSRSGTGISEQYF.

Note on this clone: The sample contains more than one DNA sequence encoding this CDR3. The chain is built from TRBV2 and TRBJ2-3, with a weak D call TRBD1 (6 bases). CDR1 is SNHLY and CDR2 is FYNNEI in the germline V gene. CDR3 length: 15 amino acids. V shed 4 bases and J shed 2 bases, with 13 bases lying between them. CDR3 region: CASSVPGAFTDTQYF. The CDR3, as DNA: TGTGCCAGCAGTGTACCAGGGGCCTTCACAGATACGCAGTATTTT.